This T cell receptor beta chain derives from a study of metastatic and nonmetastatic thyroid tumors. In the study overall: The study looked at repertoires side by side in blood and in tumor or nodule tissue from malignant and benign thyroid patients.

J gave up 0 bases and V 8 bases, and 6 bases lay outside the gene matches. This CDR3 is built from 14 residues. Until they underwent thyroid surgery, no patient had received any treatment. This clone was found a few times. With MiXCR, TCRdb reprocessed the PCR reads. Counted here are approximately 79,000 clones, 8% to 9.5% occurring once; the ten biggest clones make up under 9%. The material sequenced was blood. The V gene is TRBV12-3 or TRBV12-4, the J gene TRBJ1-1, with 7 bases matching TRBD1. This clonotype was obtained from a female donor with papillary thyroid cancer or a benign thyroid nodule (not recorded which). Some clones in this sample may be carry-over from other donors' samples. The CDR3 DNA reads TGTGCCAGCGTTTTGACAGGGATGAACACTGAAGCTTTCTTT. Its protein is CASVLTGMNTEAFF.